The 14 T cell receptor beta chains below come from one sample, sequenced in a study of regulatory T cells in long-lasting Graves disease. CDR3-region Arm-PCR and iRepertoire HTBI primers produced the TCR beta libraries. TCRdb independently ran MiXCR on the multiplex PCR reads; one entry per CDR3 protein. This sample yields nearly 350,000 distinct CDR3 sequences, of which about 20% are seen a single time; over 25% belongs to the top ten. Stated time point: persistent/refractory GD, antithyroid drugs over 5 years with positive TRAb. Scientists built the TCR library using RNA that was extracted from PBMCs. The sequences come from peripheral blood mononuclear cells (PBMCs), collected when the disease was refractory, from a patient treated with antithyroid drugs. Receptors were obtained from a female donor with Graves disease.

In this sample, this clonotype turned up a few times. V is TRBV20-1 and J is TRBJ2-7; the D gene is possibly TRBD2 (6 bases). Germline CDR1 is DFQATT and CDR2 is SNEGSKA (reference sequence). The V end was cut by 1 base, the J end by 5 bases, with 15 bases between. The CDR3 has 14 amino acids. The CDR3 coding sequence is TGCAGTGCTAGAGTTCCAGGGAGGATGAACGAGCAGTACTTC. Translation: CSARVPGRMNEQYF.

This clonotype came up many times. The J gene is TRBJ1-2, the V gene TRBV7-9; D uncertain. The CDR3 totals 12 residues. The germline V gene encodes CDR1 SEHNR and CDR2 FQNEAQ (reference sequence). V gave up 5 bases and J gave up 4 bases, with 8 bases separating them. CDR3 protein: CASSPGIYGYTF. The CDR3 region has the DNA TGTGCCAGCAGCCCTGGGATCTATGGCTACACCTTC.

This clonotype was seen at least ten times. This sequence joins TRBV20-1 and TRBJ2-7, with 8 bases identical to TRBD2. The junction had 8 bases not matched to a gene; V was cut back by 0 bases and J by 4 bases. CDR1 DFQATT and CDR2 SNEGSKA come from the germline V gene (reference sequence). The CDR3 is made up of 15 amino acids. The CDR3 nucleotides are TGCAGTGCTAGAGATCTGGCGGGGGGCCTATACGAGCAGTACTTC. Protein sequence: CSARDLAGGLYEQYF.

The chain combines TRBV12-3 or TRBV12-4 with TRBJ1-1; TRBD1 aligns across 9 bases. With 0 bases clipped from V and 6 bases from J, the junction kept 5 bases outside the gene matches. The CDR3 runs to 15 residues. CDR3 nucleotides: TGTGCCAGCAGTTTAGCTGGGGACAGGGAGGCTGAAGCTTTCTTT. This encodes CASSLAGDREAEAFF.

The sample holds a few counts of this clonotype. The junction differs from germline at one of its ends, possibly a read error. The rearrangement joins TRBV5-6 to TRBJ1-5; D gene unclear. The germline gives CDR1 SGHDT, CDR2 YYEEEE. This CDR3 region has 16 residues. CDR3 in DNA: TGTACCAGCATCCCGAACACTGGAAATAGCAATCAGCCCCAGCATTTT. Amino acid sequence: CTSIPNTGNSNQPQHF.

Ten or more counts support this clonotype. This chain connects TRBV11-2 to TRBJ2-5; D is possibly TRBD1 or TRBD2 (5 bases each). V lost 1 base to trimming and J lost 7 bases, with 16 bases between them. The CDR3 sequence is 15 residues long. CDR1 SGHAT and CDR2 FQNNGV come from the germline V gene. CDR3 sequence: CASSLVSTSGGTQYF. CDR3 in DNA: TGTGCCAGCAGCTTAGTGTCTACTAGTGGGGGGACCCAGTACTTC.

V and J are TRBV20-1 and TRBJ2-7, with D perhaps matching TRBD2 (5 bases). The germline gives CDR1 DFQATT, CDR2 SNEGSKA (reference sequence). With 3 bases removed from V and 2 bases from J, the gap between germline ends came to 14 bases. The CDR3 loop spans 14 amino acids. The chain's CDR3 is CSARDSLSPYEQYF. CDR3 coding DNA: TGCAGTGCTAGGGACTCGTTGAGCCCCTACGAGCAGTACTTC.

The chain is built from TRBV10-2 and TRBJ2-3, with 14 bases matching TRBD2. The V and J ends lost 2 bases and 4 bases, in that order; junction bases with no gene match: 2. This CDR3 is built from 16 residues. Germline values: CDR1 WSHSY, CDR2 SAAADI. The chain's CDR3 is CASSEVGLAGADTQYF. Here the CDR3 DNA reads TGCGCCAGCAGTGAGGTGGGACTAGCGGGGGCAGATACGCAGTATTTT.

The V gene is TRBV6-1, the J gene TRBJ2-7, with no clear D. The V end was cut by 4 bases, the J end by 1 base, with 11 bases between. From germline, CDR1 is MNHNS and CDR2 SASEGT. This CDR3 is built from 14 residues. CDR3 sequence reads: CASSAYGRSYEQYF. The CDR3 nucleotides are TGTGCCAGCAGTGCCTACGGCAGGTCCTACGAGCAGTACTTC.

A word on this clonotype: Given a much more abundant clone one base away, this may be a read error. The chain has TRBV7-9 and TRBJ1-2; possible D gene TRBD1, 6 bases. CDR1 SEHNR and CDR2 FQNEAQ come from the germline V gene (reference sequence). The germline V and J ends were trimmed by 1 base and 4 bases, with 16 bases remaining between them. The CDR3 loop spans 16 amino acids. CDR3 protein: CASSLEGVGGSYGYTF. The CDR3 nucleotides read TGTGCCAGCAGCTTAGAGGGGGTCGGAGGGTCCTATGGCTACACCTTC.

This clonotype has at least ten counts. The genes are TRBV2 and TRBJ2-7, with 9 bases identical to TRBD1. The V segment lost 6 bases and the J segment 5 bases; nucleotides outside the gene matches: 8. This CDR3 spans 14 amino acids. Germline V gene data show CDR1 as SNHLY and CDR2 as FYNNEI. In nucleotides, the CDR3 is TGTGCCAGCAGGGACCCGGGACAGGGTCACGAGCAGTACTTC. Protein sequence: CASRDPGQGHEQYF.

CDR3 coding DNA: TGTGCCACCAGTGATGCCCCGGGCAGGGGGCAGTTTGAGCAGTTCTTC. As protein: CATSDAPGRGQFEQFF. This chain connects TRBV24-1 to TRBJ2-1; TRBD1 agrees at 8 bases. The V gene's germline CDR1 is KGHDR and CDR2 SFDVKD. The CDR3 runs to 16 residues. Losses at the gene ends were 3 bases for V and 9 bases for J; bases not matched to a gene: 12.

This clonotype was seen many times. V is TRBV20-1 and J is TRBJ2-7; 9 bases agree with TRBD1. Trimming cost V 5 bases and J 4 bases; bases outside gene matches: 12. The germline V gene encodes CDR1 DFQATT and CDR2 SNEGSKA (reference sequence). The CDR3 totals 15 residues. The CDR3 loop is CSAYRLGQGSYEQYF. The CDR3, as DNA: TGCAGTGCTTACCGTCTGGGACAGGGTTCGTACGAGCAGTACTTC.

A few counts support this clonotype. The rearrangement joins TRBV18 to TRBJ1-2; the D gene is possibly TRBD1 (6 bases). V was clipped by 3 bases and J by 5 bases, with 19 bases between them. CDR3 size: 16 residues. CDR1 KGHSH and CDR2 LQKENI come from the germline V gene. The CDR3 spells CASSPLRQDSAYGYTF. CDR3 nucleotides: TGTGCCAGCTCACCCTTACGACAGGACTCGGCATATGGCTACACCTTC.